This section outlines one T cell receptor beta chain sequence together with its context. The record originates from a study of T-cell reconstitution after alpha-beta-depleted transplantation in children. Preparation of the TCRbeta library was carried out with unique molecular identifiers. TCRdb reprocessed the PCR reads with MiXCR, giving one entry per CDR3 protein. This table has around 230,000 distinct CDR3 sequences, approximately 15% appearing once. This CDR3 is 15 amino acids long. Germline V lookup: CDR1 SGHVS, CDR2 FQNEAQ. V was shortened by 7 bases and J by 0 bases, with 13 bases between the two germline ends.

The receptor was isolated from a male patient between 2 and 10 years old who had a stem cell transplant for acute lymphoblastic leukemia, so the T cells may come from the graft donor. Sequences were derived from PBMCs, mostly from graft donor cells, sampled 360 days after TCRalphabeta/CD19-depleted stem cell transplant. The rearrangement joins TRBV7-8 to TRBJ1-5, with TRBD1 as a possible D gene (5 bases). The CDR3 loop reads CASTLRGDSNQPQHF. DNA of the CDR3: TGTGCCAGCACCTTGAGAGGGGATAGCAATCAGCCCCAGCATTTT.